This is a list of T cell receptor beta chains from one sample in a study of beta chain features in type 1 diabetes. Here immunoSEQ multiplex PCR was the method, and the copy in TCRdb shows in-frame clones only, minus some. The profile covers about 130,000 clones, with around a tenth appearing a single time and about 0.68% taken by the ten largest. Sequenced input: central memory CD4+ T cells from blood. These receptors originate from a man in his late teens or twenties in good health. CDR3s include the opening cysteine and the closing phenylalanine or tryptophan. Each record gives: V gene, D gene, clone size, J gene, CDR3 protein, CDR3 DNA. The D gene is left open where the match is weak. Clone sizes are given selectively: once, few, many, or a class where the clone is expanded.

TRBV9	.	few	TRBJ2-2	CASSPTSWGDTGELFF	TGTGCCAGCAGCCCCACCTCATGGGGGGACACCGGGGAGCTGTTTTTT
TRBV19	TRBD1	few	TRBJ1-1	CASTPDRVITEAFF	TGTGCCAGTACCCCGGACAGGGTGATTACTGAAGCTTTCTTT
TRBV5-1	TRBD2	.	TRBJ2-3	CASSLVLAGDDTDTQYF	TGCGCCAGCAGCTTGGTACTAGCGGGGGACGACACAGATACGCAGTATTTT
TRBV20-1	.	.	TRBJ2-7	CSARDTYEQYF	TGCAGTGCTAGGGACACCTACGAGCAGTACTTC
TRBV4-3	.	.	TRBJ1-1	CASSQDWAGTEAFF	TGCGCCAGCAGCCAAGATTGGGCAGGGACTGAAGCTTTCTTT
TRBV11-2	TRBD1	.	TRBJ2-3	CASSLDRDRGIHTQYF	TGTGCCAGCAGCTTAGACCGGGACAGGGGTATTCATACGCAGTATTTT
TRBV29-1	TRBD1	few	TRBJ1-1	CSGRGTGGNTEAFF	TGCAGCGGGAGAGGGACAGGGGGTAACACTGAAGCTTTCTTT
TRBV19	.	.	TRBJ1-6	CASSSGNSDSPLHF	TGTGCCAGTAGTTCAGGGAACTCGGATTCACCCCTCCACTTT
TRBV19	.	few	TRBJ1-6	CASSIRAPDNSPLHF	TGTGCCAGTAGTATTAGAGCGCCAGATAATTCACCCCTCCACTTT
TRBV6-6	TRBD1	.	TRBJ2-2	CASSSHQGAGELFF	TGTGCCAGCAGTTCTCATCAGGGGGCCGGGGAGCTGTTTTTT
TRBV7-9	.	.	TRBJ2-7	CASSLSSGGEQYF	TGTGCCAGCAGCTTATCGTCGGGCGGGGAGCAGTACTTC
TRBV28	TRBD1	.	TRBJ1-2	CASSRDSNYGYTF	TGTGCCAGCAGTAGGGACAGTAATTATGGCTACACCTTC
TRBV6-6	.	.	TRBJ2-6	CASWDLQSSGANVLTF	TGTGCCAGCTGGGACTTACAAAGCTCTGGGGCCAACGTCCTGACTTTC
TRBV7-3	.	.	TRBJ2-5	CASSLAGASETQYF	TGTGCCAGCAGCTTAGCGGGGGCTTCAGAGACCCAGTACTTC
TRBV30	.	few	TRBJ2-2	CAWTAGGTGELFF	TGTGCCTGGACCGCCGGGGGCACCGGGGAGCTGTTTTTT
TRBV19	.	.	TRBJ1-5	CASSITPGNSNQPQHF	TGTGCCAGTAGTATCACTCCGGGGAATAGCAATCAGCCCCAGCATTTT
TRBV10-3	TRBD1	few	TRBJ2-7	CAISGQGWEQYF	TGTGCCATCAGTGGACAGGGGTGGGAGCAGTACTTC
TRBV6-1	TRBD1	.	TRBJ2-1	CASSDGTAITYNEQFF	TGTGCCAGCAGTGATGGGACAGCCATCACCTACAATGAGCAGTTCTTC
TRBV18	TRBD2	.	TRBJ2-1	CASSPLAGGEQFF	TGTGCCAGCTCACCACTAGCGGGGGGTGAGCAGTTCTTC
TRBV18	TRBD1	few	TRBJ2-2	CASSQRTGDTGELFF	TGTGCCAGCTCACAGCGGACAGGGGACACCGGGGAGCTGTTTTTT
TRBV23-1	TRBD1	few	TRBJ2-3	CARPTGWGDTQYF	TGCGCCAGACCGACAGGGTGGGGGGATACGCAGTATTTT
TRBV2	TRBD1	.	TRBJ1-1	CASSDGQGATEAFF	TGTGCCAGCAGTGATGGACAGGGGGCCACTGAAGCTTTCTTT
TRBV30	.	few	TRBJ1-1	CAWSVAGGTEAFF	TGTGCCTGGAGTGTAGCCGGGGGCACTGAAGCTTTCTTT
TRBV2	TRBD1	.	TRBJ1-1	CASRALGTELKAFF	TGTGCCAGCAGAGCACTCGGGACAGAACTAAAAGCTTTCTTT
TRBV5-1	.	many	TRBJ2-1	CASSGLSGSYNEQFF	TGCGCCAGCAGCGGACTCTCAGGCTCCTACAATGAGCAGTTCTTC
TRBV5-1	.	.	TRBJ2-7	CASTEPTGIHEQYF	TGCGCCAGCACCGAACCCACAGGGATCCACGAGCAGTACTTC
TRBV11-3	TRBD1	few	TRBJ2-6	CASSLGRGTGANVLTF	TGTGCCAGCAGCTTAGGCAGGGGGACCGGGGCCAACGTCCTGACTTTC
TRBV19	.	few	TRBJ2-7	CASRNREYEQYF	TGTGCCAGTAGAAACAGGGAGTACGAGCAGTACTTC
TRBV5-1	.	.	TRBJ2-7	CASSLGQYEQYF	TGCGCCAGCAGCTTGGGGCAGTACGAGCAGTACTTC
TRBV25-1	.	.	TRBJ2-3	CASSSVNGDTQYF	TGTGCCAGCAGTTCCGTCAACGGGGATACGCAGTATTTT
TRBV5-1	TRBD1	.	TRBJ2-5	CASSLLQGSQETQYF	TGCGCCAGCAGCCTACTACAGGGGTCACAAGAGACCCAGTACTTC
TRBV5-6	TRBD1	few	TRBJ1-2	CASSPGQGGRSYGYTF	TGTGCCAGCAGCCCGGGACAGGGTGGTAGGAGCTATGGCTACACCTTC
TRBV9	TRBD1	few	TRBJ2-3	CASSAGDRGQNTQYF	TGTGCCAGCAGCGCAGGGGACAGGGGGCAGAATACGCAGTATTTT
TRBV4-3	TRBD2	.	TRBJ2-1	CASTPMRGGRDEQFF	TGCGCCAGCACCCCTATGCGGGGGGGCCGAGATGAGCAGTTCTTC
TRBV6-4	TRBD1	few	TRBJ1-1	CASSESTGYLGTEAFF	TGTGCCAGCAGTGAGTCGACAGGGTATCTTGGCACTGAAGCTTTCTTT
TRBV7-2	TRBD2	few	TRBJ2-7	CASSFAGLAGYEQYF	TGTGCCAGCAGCTTCGCGGGACTAGCGGGATACGAGCAGTACTTC
TRBV4-2	.	many	TRBJ1-2	CASSQDLGGYTF	TGTGCCAGCAGCCAAGATCTCGGTGGCTACACCTTC
TRBV7-8	TRBD1	.	TRBJ2-3	CASRPGQGATDTQYF	TGTGCCAGCAGACCGGGACAGGGGGCAACAGATACGCAGTATTTT
TRBV9	TRBD1	many	TRBJ2-2	CASSPRTGMSTGELFF	TGTGCCAGCAGCCCCAGGACAGGGATGAGCACCGGGGAGCTGTTTTTT
TRBV23-1	.	many	TRBJ1-6	CASSPGGESPLHF	TGCGCCAGCAGTCCAGGAGGGGAATCACCCCTCCACTTT
TRBV12-2	.	.	TRBJ2-7	CASRLEGCEGQYGEQYF	TGTGCAAGTCGCTTAGAGGGGTGCGAGGGACAGTACGGCGAGCAGTACTTC